Sequencing of this T cell receptor (beta chain) was carried out in a study of blood T cell repertoires in COVID-19. The CDR3 is 16 residues long. In germline, CDR1 is SGHNT, CDR2 YENEEA. V was clipped by 1 base and J by 0 bases; unmatched bases: 5. Generated by immunoSEQ multiplex PCR, the TCRdb table keeps only in-frame clones and is missing some. Among 190,000 or so clones listed, over 80% were seen once. Two negative PCRs, clearance, or symptom resolution had been documented for recovered Cohort 3 donors. The chain links TRBV11-3 to TRBJ2-5; 7 bases match TRBD2. This receptor was identified in a man aged 25-45 years who had recovered from COVID-19. The sequenced sample consisted of PBMCs or T cells enriched from blood (not recorded which). The chain's CDR3 is CASSLGGTKYQETQYF. In DNA, the CDR3 is TGTGCCAGCAGCTTAGGAGGGACTAAGTACCAAGAGACCCAGTACTTC.